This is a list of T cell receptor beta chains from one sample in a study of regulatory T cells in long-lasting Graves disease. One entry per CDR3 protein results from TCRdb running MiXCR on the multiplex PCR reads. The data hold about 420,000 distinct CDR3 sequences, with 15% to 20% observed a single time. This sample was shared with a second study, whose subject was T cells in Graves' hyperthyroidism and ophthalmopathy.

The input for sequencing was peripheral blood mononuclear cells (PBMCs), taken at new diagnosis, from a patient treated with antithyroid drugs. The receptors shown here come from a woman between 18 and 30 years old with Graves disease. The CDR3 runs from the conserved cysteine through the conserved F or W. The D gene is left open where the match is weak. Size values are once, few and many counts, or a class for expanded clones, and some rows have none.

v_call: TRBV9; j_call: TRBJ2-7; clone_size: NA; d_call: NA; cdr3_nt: TGTGCCAGCAGCGTAGAGGGTAGTACTGGTGAGCAGTACTTC; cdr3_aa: CASSVEGSTGEQYF
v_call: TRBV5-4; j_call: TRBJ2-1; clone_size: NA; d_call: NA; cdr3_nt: TGTGCCAGCAGCTTGACAGAAAATGAGCAGTTCTTC; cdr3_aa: CASSLTENEQFF
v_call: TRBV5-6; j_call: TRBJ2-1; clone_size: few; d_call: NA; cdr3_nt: TGTGCCAGCAGCTTGGACATCCGTCAGGGGAACAATGAGCAGTTCTTC; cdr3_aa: CASSLDIRQGNNEQFF
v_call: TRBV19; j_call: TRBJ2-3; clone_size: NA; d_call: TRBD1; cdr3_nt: TGTGCCAGTAGTTATCAGGGGGCACTCACAGATACGCAGTATTTT; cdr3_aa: CASSYQGALTDTQYF
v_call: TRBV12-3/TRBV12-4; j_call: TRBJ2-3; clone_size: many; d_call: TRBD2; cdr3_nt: TGTGCCAGCTCGGGACTAGCGGGAGTCCCAGATACGCAGTATTTT; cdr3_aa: CASSGLAGVPDTQYF
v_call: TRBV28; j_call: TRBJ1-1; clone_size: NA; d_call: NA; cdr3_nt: TGTGCCAGCACCCCACCTAACAGGAACACTGAAGCTTTCTTT; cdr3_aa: CASTPPNRNTEAFF
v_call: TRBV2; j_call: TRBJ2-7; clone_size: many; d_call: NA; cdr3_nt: TGTGCCAGCAATGGGCCCGGGACCCCTACCTACGAGCAGTACTTC; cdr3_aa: CASNGPGTPTYEQYF
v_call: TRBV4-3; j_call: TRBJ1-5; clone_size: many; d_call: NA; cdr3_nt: TGCGCCAGCAGCCAAGAACTAACGAGCAATCAGCCCCAGCATTTT; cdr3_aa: CASSQELTSNQPQHF
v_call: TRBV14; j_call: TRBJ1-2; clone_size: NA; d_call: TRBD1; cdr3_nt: TGTGCCAGCAGCCAAGGTGGGACAGGGGGCTATGGCTACACCTTC; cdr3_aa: CASSQGGTGGYGYTF
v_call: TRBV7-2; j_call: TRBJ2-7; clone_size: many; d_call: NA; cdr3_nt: TGTGCCAGCAGCGCTCGGAGGGGGAATAACGAGCAGTACTTC; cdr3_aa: CASSARRGNNEQYF
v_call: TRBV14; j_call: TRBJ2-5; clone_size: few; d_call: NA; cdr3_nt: TGTGCCAGCAGCCAAGATTCAAGGGTCTACGAAGAGACCCAGTACTTC; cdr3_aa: CASSQDSRVYEETQYF
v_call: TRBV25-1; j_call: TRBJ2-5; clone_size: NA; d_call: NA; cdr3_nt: TGTGCCAGCAGGGGCAGAAAAGAGACCCAGTACTTC; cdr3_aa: CASRGRKETQYF
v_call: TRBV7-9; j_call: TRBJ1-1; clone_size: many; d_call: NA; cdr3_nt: TGTGCCAGCAGCCCAGAAGCTTTCTTT; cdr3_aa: CASSPEAFF
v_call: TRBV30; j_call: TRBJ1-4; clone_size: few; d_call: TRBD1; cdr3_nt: TGTGCCTGGAGTGGGACAGGGGTTGCAACTAATGAAAAACTGTTTTTT; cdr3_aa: CAWSGTGVATNEKLFF
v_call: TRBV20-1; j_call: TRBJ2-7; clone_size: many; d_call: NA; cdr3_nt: TGCAGTGCGCCTCCGGGACTTACACGGGACATTGGGGAGCAGTACTTC; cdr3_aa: CSAPPGLTRDIGEQYF
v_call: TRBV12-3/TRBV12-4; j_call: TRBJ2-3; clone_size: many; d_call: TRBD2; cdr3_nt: TGTGCCAGCAGTGTTAGCGGGAGGGGAGATACGCAGTATTTT; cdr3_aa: CASSVSGRGDTQYF
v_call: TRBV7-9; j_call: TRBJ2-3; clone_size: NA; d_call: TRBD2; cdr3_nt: TGTGCCAGCAGCCCTGGGGGTAGCGGGAGTTCAGATACGCAGTATTTT; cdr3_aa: CASSPGGSGSSDTQYF
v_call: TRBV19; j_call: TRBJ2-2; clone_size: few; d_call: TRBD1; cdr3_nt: TGTGCCAGTCAAGGACAGGGAGGCATCGGGGAGCTGTTTTTT; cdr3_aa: CASQGQGGIGELFF
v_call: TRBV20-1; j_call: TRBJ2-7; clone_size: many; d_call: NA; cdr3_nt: TGCAGTGCTACCCCTTCTGTTCGACGGGAGCGACACGAGCAGTACTTC; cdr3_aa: CSATPSVRRERHEQYF
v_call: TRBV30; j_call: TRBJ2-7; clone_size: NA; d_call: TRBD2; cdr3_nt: TGTGCCTGGAGCTTCGGGGGGGGGTCCTACGAGCAGTACTTC; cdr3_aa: CAWSFGGGSYEQYF
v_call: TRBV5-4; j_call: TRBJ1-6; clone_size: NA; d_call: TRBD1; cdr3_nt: TGTGCCAGCAGCTTGGTGGGACAGCAAAATTCACCCCTCCACTTT; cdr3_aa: CASSLVGQQNSPLHF
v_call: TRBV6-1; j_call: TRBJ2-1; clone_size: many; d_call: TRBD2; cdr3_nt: TGTGCCAGCAGCCCGAGTGACAGCGGGAAGGAGAAGAGACATGAGCAGTTCTTC; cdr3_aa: CASSPSDSGKEKRHEQFF
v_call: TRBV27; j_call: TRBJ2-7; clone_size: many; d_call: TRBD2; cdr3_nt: TGTGCCAGCAGTTTATTAATGTTCGGACTAGCCCCGCTCCGGGGAGCGTACGAGCAGTACTTC; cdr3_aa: CASSLLMFGLAPLRGAYEQYF
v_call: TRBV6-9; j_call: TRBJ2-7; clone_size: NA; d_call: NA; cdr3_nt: TGTGCCAGCAGTTTTAAGGGCGGAAAGAACGAGCAGTACTTC; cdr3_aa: CASSFKGGKNEQYF
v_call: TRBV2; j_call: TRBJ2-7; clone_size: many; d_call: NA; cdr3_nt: TGTGCCAGCAGTGAAGCGTACGAGCAGTACTTC; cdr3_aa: CASSEAYEQYF
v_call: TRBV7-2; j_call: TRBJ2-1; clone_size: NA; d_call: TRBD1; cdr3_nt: TGTGCCAGCAGCTTGGAACCCCTCCCAGGGGGAACAGGGAATGAGCAGTTCTTC; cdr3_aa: CASSLEPLPGGTGNEQFF
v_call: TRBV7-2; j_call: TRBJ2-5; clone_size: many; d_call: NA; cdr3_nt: TGTGCCAGCAGCTTAAACCCGCCGGGGACCCAGTACTTC; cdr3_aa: CASSLNPPGTQYF
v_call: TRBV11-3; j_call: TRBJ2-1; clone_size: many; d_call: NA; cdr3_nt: TGTGCCAGCAGCTTAGGGGAGATGTCCTACAATGAGCAGTTCTTC; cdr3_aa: CASSLGEMSYNEQFF
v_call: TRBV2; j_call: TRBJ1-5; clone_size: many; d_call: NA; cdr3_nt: TGTGCCAGCAGTGAAAGTTTCGTTATTAGCAATCAGCCCCAGCATTTT; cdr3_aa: CASSESFVISNQPQHF
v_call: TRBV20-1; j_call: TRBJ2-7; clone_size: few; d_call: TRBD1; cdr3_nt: TGCAGTGCTAGCTCGTTCGGAGGACAGGTCTACGAGCAGTACTTC; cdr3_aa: CSASSFGGQVYEQYF
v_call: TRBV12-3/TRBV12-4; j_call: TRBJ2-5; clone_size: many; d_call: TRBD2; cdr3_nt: TGTGCCAGCAGTCAGCCGGGACTAGGGGAGACCCAGTACTTC; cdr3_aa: CASSQPGLGETQYF
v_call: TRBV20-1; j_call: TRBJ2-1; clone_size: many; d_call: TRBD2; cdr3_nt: TGCAGTGCTAGAGATGTTGCTAGCGGGATAGCGGGTGAGCAGTTCTTC; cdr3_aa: CSARDVASGIAGEQFF
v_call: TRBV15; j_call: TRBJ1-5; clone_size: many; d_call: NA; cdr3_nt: TGTGCCACCAGCAGAGACCCGGCGAATCAGCCCCAGCATTTT; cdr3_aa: CATSRDPANQPQHF
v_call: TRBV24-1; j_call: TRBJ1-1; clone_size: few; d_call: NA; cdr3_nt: TGTGCCACCAGTCCCAGTGGGACATCTGAAGCTTTCTTT; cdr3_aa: CATSPSGTSEAFF
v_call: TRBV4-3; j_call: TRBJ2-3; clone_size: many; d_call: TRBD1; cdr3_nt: TGCGCCAGCAGCCAAGAGGTCACAGGGGGCGGCTCAGATACGCAGTATTTT; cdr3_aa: CASSQEVTGGGSDTQYF
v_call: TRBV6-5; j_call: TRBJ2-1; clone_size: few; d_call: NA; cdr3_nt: TGTGCCAGCAGTTACTGGTCGGGTTCCAATGAGCAGTTCTTC; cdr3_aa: CASSYWSGSNEQFF
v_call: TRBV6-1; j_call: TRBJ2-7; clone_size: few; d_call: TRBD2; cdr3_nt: TGTGCCAGCAGAGACGCGGGAGCGGGATCCTACGAGCAGTACTTC; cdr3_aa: CASRDAGAGSYEQYF
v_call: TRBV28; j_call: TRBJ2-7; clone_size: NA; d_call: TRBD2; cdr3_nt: TGTGCCAGCTTGTCTAGCGGAACCTACGAGCAGTACTTC; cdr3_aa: CASLSSGTYEQYF
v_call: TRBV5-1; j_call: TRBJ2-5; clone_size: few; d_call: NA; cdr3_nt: TGCGCCAGCAGCTTGGTAGAAGTACCGAGTGAGACCCAGTACTTC; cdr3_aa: CASSLVEVPSETQYF
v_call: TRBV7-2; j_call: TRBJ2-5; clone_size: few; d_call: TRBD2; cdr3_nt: TGTGCCAGCAGCCGCCCGACTAGCGGGAGGACCTGGGAGACCCAGTACTTC; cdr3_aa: CASSRPTSGRTWETQYF
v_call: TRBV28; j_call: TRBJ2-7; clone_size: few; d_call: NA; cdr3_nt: TGTGCCAGCAGTCCTAGACATATCTACGAGCAGTACTTC; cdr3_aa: CASSPRHIYEQYF
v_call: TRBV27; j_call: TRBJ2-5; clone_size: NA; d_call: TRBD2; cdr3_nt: TGTGCCAGCAGTGTCCGGGAGGGCCGCTTGGAGACCCAGTACTTC; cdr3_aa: CASSVREGRLETQYF
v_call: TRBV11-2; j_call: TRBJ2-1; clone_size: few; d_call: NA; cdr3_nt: TGTGCCAGCAACAATATGAATGAGCAGTTCTTC; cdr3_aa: CASNNMNEQFF
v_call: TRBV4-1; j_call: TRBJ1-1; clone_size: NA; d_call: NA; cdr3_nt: TGCGCCACAGCAAGGGGGGAACACACTGAAGCTTTCTTT; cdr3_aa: CATARGEHTEAFF
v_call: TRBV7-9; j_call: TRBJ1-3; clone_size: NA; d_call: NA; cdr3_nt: TGTGCCAGCAGCCCCAGCGGACAGAGCTCTGGAAACACCATATATTTT; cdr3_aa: CASSPSGQSSGNTIYF
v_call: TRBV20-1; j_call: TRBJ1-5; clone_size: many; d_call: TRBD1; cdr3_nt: TGCAGTGCTTCAATACAGGGGGCTGGCAATCAGCCCCAGCATTTT; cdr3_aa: CSASIQGAGNQPQHF
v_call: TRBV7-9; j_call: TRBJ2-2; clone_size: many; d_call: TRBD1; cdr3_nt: TGTGCCAGCAGCTTGCCGGGACAGGGAGGAGCCGGGGAGCTGTTTTTT; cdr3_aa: CASSLPGQGGAGELFF
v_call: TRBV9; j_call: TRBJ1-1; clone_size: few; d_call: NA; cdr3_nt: TGTGCCAGCAGCGTAGAGGGACGGTCGAACACTGAAGCTTTCTTT; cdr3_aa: CASSVEGRSNTEAFF
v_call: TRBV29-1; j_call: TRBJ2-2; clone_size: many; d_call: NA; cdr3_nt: TGCAGCGTCGAGGGGCGACCTGGAGGGACCGGGGAGCTGTTTTTT; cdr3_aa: CSVEGRPGGTGELFF
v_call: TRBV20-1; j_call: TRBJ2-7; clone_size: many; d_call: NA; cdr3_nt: TGCAGTGCCCCCGTCGGCTATCGCGAGCAGTACTTC; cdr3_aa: CSAPVGYREQYF